These 27 T cell receptor beta chains originate from one sample sequenced in a study of shared clonotypes between healthy human individuals. The table came from immunoSEQ multiplex PCR; TCRdb's copy has only in-frame clones and leaves some out. The sample has about 490,000 clones, 70% to 80% seen once. Sample: PBMCs. The receptors were sampled from a woman in her 40s in good health. Some clones in this sample may be carry-over from other donors' samples.

This clone was observed a handful of times. V usage is TRBV6-5 and J usage is TRBJ2-5; D is possibly TRBD2 (5 bases). Trimming cost V 0 bases and J 1 base, with 12 bases left between them. Germline V CDR1 and CDR2: MNHEY, SVGAGI. The CDR3 is 16 amino acids. The DNA of the CDR3 is TGTGCCAGCAGTTACTCGTCGGCGGGTACCCAAGAGACCCAGTACTTC. Translated, it gives CASSYSSAGTQETQYF.

This chain joins TRBV27 and TRBJ2-5; TRBD2 is a possible D gene (6 bases). CDR1 is MNHEY and CDR2 is SMNVEV in the germline V gene (reference sequence). The CDR3 runs to 14 residues. The ends were cut back, 4 bases at V and 3 bases at J, with 12 bases in the middle. The CDR3 bases are TGTGCCAGCAGTTCACTAGCAGCCAAAGAGACCCAGTACTTC. It is translated as CASSSLAAKETQYF.

The chain joins TRBV6-6 to TRBJ2-5; 7 nucleotides line up with TRBD1. This CDR3 has 15 residues. Germline V lookup: CDR1 MNHNY, CDR2 SVGAGI (reference sequence). V was pared by 5 bases and J by 3 bases, with 9 bases of the junction left unmatched. The CDR3 loop is CASSPRQGGKETQYF. The CDR3 DNA reads as TGTGCCAGCAGTCCCAGACAGGGTGGGAAAGAGACCCAGTACTTC.

J is TRBJ1-2 and V is TRBV30; D might be TRBD1 (6 bases). Germline V gives CDR1 GTSNPN, CDR2 SVGIG (reference sequence). V lost 6 bases and J 4 bases, leaving 15 bases between the germline ends. The CDR3 loop spans 13 amino acids. CDR3 in DNA: TGTGCCTGTAAGGGGGTAGAGGGCTATGGCTACACCTTC. This gives the protein CACKGVEGYGYTF.

This clone was detected once. V is TRBV11-1 and J is TRBJ2-5, with TRBD2 as a possible D gene (6 bases). The germline V gene encodes CDR1 SGHAT and CDR2 FQDESV (reference sequence). The V end lost 6 bases, the J end lost 4 bases, and 18 bases lay between the germline ends. There are 15 residues in the CDR3. The CDR3 DNA reads as TGTGCCAGCAGTCCAGACAACAGAGCGGGAGAGACCCAGTACTTC. Residues: CASSPDNRAGETQYF.

The genes are TRBV5-4 and TRBJ1-1, with 8 nucleotides matching TRBD1. The CDR3 runs 14 residues. CDR1 and CDR2 from the germline V gene are SGHNT and YYREEE (reference sequence). The J segment lost 1 base and the V segment lost 4 bases, leaving 3 bases of the junction unmatched. The CDR3 sequence: CASSHGTGNTEAFF. CDR3 coding DNA: TGTGCCAGCAGCCACGGGACAGGGAACACTGAAGCTTTCTTT.

This chain joins TRBV9 and TRBJ2-1; the D gene is possibly TRBD2 (6 bases). Trimming pared 1 base from V and 7 bases from J, leaving 9 bases between. The CDR3 consists of 13 residues. CDR1 and CDR2 from the germline V gene are SGDLS and YYNGEE. The DNA for the CDR3 is TGTGCCAGCAGCGTATGGGGGGAAAATGAGCAGTTCTTC. Translating it yields CASSVWGENEQFF.

V usage is TRBV4-2 and J usage is TRBJ2-3; perhaps TRBD2 as D (6 bases). Germline CDR1 is LGHNA and CDR2 is YNFKEQ. The CDR3 consists of 16 residues. V was shortened by 1 base and J by 0 bases, with 11 bases between the two germline ends. CDR3 sequence reads: CASSQGVAVSTDTQYF. CDR3 coding DNA: TGTGCCAGCAGCCAAGGTGTAGCGGTTAGCACAGATACGCAGTATTTT.

This clone was found a few times. The chain recombines TRBV5-4 with TRBJ2-1; D is unclear. The V end was cut by 7 bases, the J end by 9 bases, with 14 bases between. Germline values: CDR1 SGHNT, CDR2 YYREEE (reference sequence). The CDR3 is made up of 12 amino acids. The DNA for the CDR3 is TGTGCCAGCTCGACGCCCGGCGGTGAGCAGTTCTTC. Translated: CASSTPGGEQFF. The whole variable domain, filled in from reference TRBV5-4 and TRBJ2-1, reads ETGVTQSPTHLIKTRGQQVTLRCSSQSGHNTVSWYQQALGQGPQFIFQYYREEENGRGNFPPRFSGLQFPNYSSELNVNALELDDSALYLCASSTPGGEQFFGPGTRLTVL.

The chain carries TRBV18 and TRBJ1-6; possibly TRBD1 for D (6 bases). V was trimmed by 3 bases and J by 10 bases, leaving 16 bases between them. Germline V gene data show CDR1 as KGHSH and CDR2 as LQKENI. The CDR3 has 15 amino acids. CDR3 protein: CASSPTTGAGSPLHF. The CDR3 DNA follows: TGTGCCAGCTCACCTACGACAGGTGCAGGGTCACCCCTCCACTTT.

This clone was counted once. The chain couples TRBV30 to TRBJ2-1, with a tentative D call TRBD2 (6 bases). Germline CDR1 is GTSNPN and CDR2 is SVGIG (reference sequence). The CDR3 sequence is 13 residues long. V lost 4 bases, J lost 4 bases, and 11 bases lay in between. CDR3 coding DNA: TGTGCCTGGACCATTGGGACTTACAATGAGCAGTTCTTC. It translates to CAWTIGTYNEQFF.

The V call is TRBV5-1, the J call TRBJ1-1, with TRBD1 identical over 9 bases. After removal of 1 base from V and 5 bases from J, the junction contained 6 bases not matched to a gene. CDR3 length: 15 amino acids. The germline CDR1 and CDR2 sequences are SGHRS and YFSETQ. CDR3 in amino acids: CASSLSRDRVTEAFF. CDR3 coding DNA: TGCGCCAGCAGCTTGTCCCGGGACAGGGTTACTGAAGCTTTCTTT. The complete variable domain, with remaining parts taken from reference TRBV5-1 and TRBJ1-1, reads KAGVTQTPRYLIKTRGQQVTLSCSPISGHRSVSWYQQTPGQGLQFLFEYFSETQRNKGNFPGRFSGRQFSNSRSEMNVSTLELGDSALYLCASSLSRDRVTEAFFGQGTRLTVV.

This rearrangement joins TRBV28 to TRBJ1-5; D call uncertain. The V and J ends lost 3 bases and 4 bases respectively, with 1 base between them. The germline V gene encodes CDR1 MDHEN and CDR2 SYDVKM. The length of the CDR3 is 11 residues. CDR3 sequence: CASSFNQPQHF. The DNA for the CDR3 is TGTGCCAGCAGTTTTAATCAGCCCCAGCATTTT.

The rearrangement links TRBV10-2 to TRBJ2-2; D gene unclear. Trimming shortened V by 3 bases and J by 1 base, and 18 bases separated the two germline ends. This CDR3 region has 18 residues. The germline V gene encodes CDR1 WSHSY and CDR2 SAAADI. CDR3 bases: TGCGCCAGCAGTGATTTGCACTCCCAGAGCATGAACACCGGGGAGCTGTTTTTT. Protein sequence: CASSDLHSQSMNTGELFF.

The chain joins TRBV2 to TRBJ1-3; 10 bases are a match to TRBD1. The CDR3 runs to 14 residues. V was pared by 7 bases and J by 5 bases, with 5 bases of the junction left unmatched. Looked up from germline, CDR1 is SNHLY and CDR2 is FYNNEI. As DNA, the CDR3 is TGTGCCAGCACTCCCGACAGGGGGCGAAACACCATATATTTT. Protein sequence: CASTPDRGRNTIYF.

The chain combines TRBV30 with TRBJ2-7; D is perhaps TRBD1 (6 bases). The V and J ends lost 3 bases and 3 bases respectively, with 15 bases between them. Germline assignment: CDR1 GTSNPN and CDR2 SVGIG (reference sequence). The CDR3 runs 14 residues. In DNA, the CDR3 is TGTGCCTGGAGGGTACCAGGGGACGTCTACGAGCAGTACTTC. It specifies CAWRVPGDVYEQYF.

This clone was detected once. The CDR3 coding sequence is TGTGCCAGCAGCCAAGATACCAGGGGCTACACCTTC. Protein sequence: CASSQDTRGYTF. V and J are TRBV14 and TRBJ1-2; D ambiguous. Germline V gives CDR1 SGHDN, CDR2 FVKESK. CDR3 length equals 12 residues. Trimming stripped 0 bases from V and 8 bases from J, with 7 bases between.

CDR3: CASTARGLADTQYF. The CDR3 region has the DNA TGTGCCAGCACGGCCCGAGGGTTGGCAGATACGCAGTATTTT. The V and J genes are TRBV5-8 and TRBJ2-3, with D perhaps matching TRBD2 (5 bases). Trimming cost V 6 bases and J 4 bases, with 15 bases left between them. This CDR3 region has 14 residues. CDR1 and CDR2 from the germline V gene are SGHTS and YDEGEE.

This sequence joins TRBV19 and TRBJ1-2; 8 bases are a match to TRBD1. Looked up from germline, CDR1 is LNHDA and CDR2 is SQIVND (reference sequence). The CDR3 extends over 17 amino acids. Losses at the gene ends were 6 bases for V and 4 bases for J; bases not matched to a gene: 16. The CDR3: CASSAGTGEIFTYGYTF. The CDR3 coding sequence is TGTGCCAGTAGCGCCGGGACAGGCGAAATCTTCACCTATGGCTACACCTTC.

The chain is built from TRBV23-1 and TRBJ1-5; 7 bases are shared with TRBD1. TRBV23-1 is treated as an ORF (open reading frame) with a function not yet certain. CDR3 length: 15 residues. The trim removed 3 bases at V and 0 bases at J, leaving 2 bases unmatched. CDR3 sequence (DNA): TGCGCCAGCAGTCAGGGACAGAGTAGCAATCAGCCCCAGCATTTT. Residues: CASSQGQSSNQPQHF.

CDR3 region: CASSPGRGEQYF. The CDR3 DNA is TGTGCCAGCAGTCCGGGACGTGGGGAGCAGTACTTC. This chain connects TRBV28 to TRBJ2-7, with D possibly being TRBD1 or TRBD2 (5 bases each). Germline CDR1 is MDHEN and CDR2 is SYDVKM. V lost 5 bases and J lost 7, with 12 bases in between. The CDR3 is 12 amino acids.

The chain uses TRBV6-7 and TRBJ2-2; D gene uncertain. TRBV6-7 qualifies as an ORF whose function is uncertain. This CDR3 has 15 amino acids. V dropped 4 bases and J dropped 1 base, with 10 bases sitting between them. The CDR3 loop reads CASSSLSQNTGELFF. CDR3 bases: TGTGCCAGCAGTTCCCTTTCACAGAACACCGGGGAGCTGTTTTTT.

The rearrangement links TRBV20-1 to TRBJ2-7; D is unclear. The germline V gene encodes CDR1 DFQATT and CDR2 SNEGSKA (reference sequence). This CDR3 has 11 residues. V lost 2 bases, J lost 1 base, and 3 bases lay in between. The CDR3 region is CSARSSYEQYF. In DNA, the CDR3 is TGCAGTGCTAGAAGTTCCTACGAGCAGTACTTC.

V and J are TRBV19 and TRBJ1-2; D perhaps matches TRBD1 (5 bases). CDR1 and CDR2 from the germline V gene are LNHDA and SQIVND (reference sequence). This CDR3 has 14 amino acids. With 7 bases removed from V and 10 bases from J, the gap between germline ends came to 22 bases. As DNA, the CDR3 is TGTGCCAGTAAAGAGGGTGGGACGGTCGGTGACTACACCTTC. Protein sequence: CASKEGGTVGDYTF.

The rearrangement joins TRBV9 to TRBJ2-5; D gene uncertain. Germline values: CDR1 SGDLS, CDR2 YYNGEE. V lost 0 bases to trimming and J lost 0 bases, with 6 bases between them. CDR3 size: 14 residues. The CDR3 loop reads CASSVGRYQETQYF. CDR3 coding DNA: TGTGCCAGCAGCGTAGGACGGTACCAAGAGACCCAGTACTTC.

This chain links TRBV5-1 with TRBJ1-6; a possible D gene is TRBD1 (6 bases). The V end was cut by 4 bases, the J end by 10 bases, with 21 bases between. In germline, CDR1 is SGHRS, CDR2 YFSETQ. The CDR3 loop spans 16 amino acids. The CDR3 sequence is CASSPKVQGHESPLHF. In DNA, the CDR3 is TGCGCCAGCAGCCCAAAAGTACAGGGCCACGAGTCACCCCTCCACTTT.

This clone turned up a few times. The rearrangement links TRBV5-5 to TRBJ2-5, with D possibly being TRBD2 (5 bases). Germline-derived CDR1 and CDR2 are SGHKS and YYEKEE (reference sequence). The V and J ends lost 1 base and 1 base respectively, with 14 bases between them. There are 16 residues in the CDR3. This CDR3 is CASSLTPVGAQETQYF. As DNA, the CDR3 is TGTGCCAGCAGCTTGACTCCGGTGGGAGCCCAAGAGACCCAGTACTTC.